This T cell receptor beta chain came from a study of shared clonotypes between healthy human individuals. Study conclusions and caveats: Naive subsets typically showed greater estimated richness than memory subsets. Only a few donors were included, so the genetic and exposure-history diversity represented was limited.

The table lists this clone with a count of one. Its antigen is undetermined. Naive CD8 cells comprised CD45RO-negative, CCR7-positively selected cells, excluding terminally differentiated effector memory CD45RA+ cells. Roughly 30,000 T cell genomes (around 190 ng DNA) went into each sorted-subset replicate. Assay: immunoSEQ multiplex PCR; the TCRdb copy retains only in-frame clones and omits some. The sample lists 2 million to 2.5 million clones; just under 95% were seen once. Germline V CDR1 and CDR2: MNHNS, SASEGT. The germline V and J ends were trimmed by 6 bases and 7 bases, with 7 bases remaining between them. This CDR3 is 10 amino acids long.

The sequenced sample consisted of naive CD8+ T cells sorted from blood. V is TRBV6-1 and J is TRBJ2-7; D unresolved. This receptor was obtained from a man between 18 and 29 years old in good health. The CDR3 DNA reads TGTGCCAGCAGGGCCTTTGAGCAGTACTTC. As protein: CASRAFEQYF.